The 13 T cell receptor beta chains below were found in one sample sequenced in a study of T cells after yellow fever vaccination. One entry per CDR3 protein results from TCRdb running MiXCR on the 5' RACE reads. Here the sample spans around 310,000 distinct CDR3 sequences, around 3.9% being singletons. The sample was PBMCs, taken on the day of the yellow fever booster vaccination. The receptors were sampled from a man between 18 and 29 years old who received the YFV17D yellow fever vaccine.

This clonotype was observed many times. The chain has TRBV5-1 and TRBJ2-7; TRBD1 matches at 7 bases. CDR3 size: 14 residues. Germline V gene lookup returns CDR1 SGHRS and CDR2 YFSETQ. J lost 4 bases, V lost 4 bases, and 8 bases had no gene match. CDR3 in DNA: TGCGCCAGCAGCCAATACAGGGGTGGATACGAGCAGTACTTC. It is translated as CASSQYRGGYEQYF.

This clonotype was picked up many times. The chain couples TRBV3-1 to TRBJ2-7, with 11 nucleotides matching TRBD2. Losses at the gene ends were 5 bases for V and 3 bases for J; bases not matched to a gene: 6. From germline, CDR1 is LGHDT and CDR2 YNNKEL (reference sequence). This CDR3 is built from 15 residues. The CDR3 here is CASSTGTSGLYEQYF. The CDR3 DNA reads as TGTGCCAGCAGCACCGGGACTAGCGGTCTCTACGAGCAGTACTTC.

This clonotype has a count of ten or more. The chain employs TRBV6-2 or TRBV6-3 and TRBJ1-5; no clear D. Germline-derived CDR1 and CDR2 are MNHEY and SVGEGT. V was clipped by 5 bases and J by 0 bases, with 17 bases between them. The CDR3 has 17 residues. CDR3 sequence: CASSARTHEISNQPQHF. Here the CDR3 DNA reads TGTGCCAGCAGTGCCAGGACGCACGAAATTAGCAATCAGCCCCAGCATTTT.

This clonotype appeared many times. The CDR3 reads CASSLLTLSDTQYF. In DNA, the CDR3 is TGCGCCAGCAGCTTGTTGACACTCTCAGATACGCAGTATTTT. The V gene is TRBV5-1, the J gene TRBJ2-3; D gene uncertain. V was clipped by 1 base and J by 4 bases, with 10 bases between them. Germline V gene lookup returns CDR1 SGHRS and CDR2 YFSETQ. This CDR3 is built from 14 residues. The variable domain in full, completed from reference TRBV5-1 and TRBJ2-3, reads KAGVTQTPRYLIKTRGQQVTLSCSPISGHRSVSWYQQTPGQGLQFLFEYFSETQRNKGNFPGRFSGRQFSNSRSEMNVSTLELGDSALYLCASSLLTLSDTQYFGPGTRLTVL.

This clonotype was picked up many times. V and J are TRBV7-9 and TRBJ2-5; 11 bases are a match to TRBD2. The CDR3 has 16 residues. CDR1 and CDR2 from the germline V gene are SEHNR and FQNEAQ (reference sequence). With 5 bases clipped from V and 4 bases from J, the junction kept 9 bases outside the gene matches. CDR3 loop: CASSLPSGGIRETQYF. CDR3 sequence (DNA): TGTGCCAGCAGCCTTCCTAGCGGGGGGATAAGAGAGACCCAGTACTTC.

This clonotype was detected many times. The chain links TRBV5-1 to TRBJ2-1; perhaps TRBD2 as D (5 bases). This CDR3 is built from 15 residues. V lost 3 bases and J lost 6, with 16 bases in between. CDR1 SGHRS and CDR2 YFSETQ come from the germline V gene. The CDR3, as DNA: TGCGCCAGCAGCTGGGCTTTTGCGGGCTCCAATGAGCAGTTCTTC. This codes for CASSWAFAGSNEQFF.

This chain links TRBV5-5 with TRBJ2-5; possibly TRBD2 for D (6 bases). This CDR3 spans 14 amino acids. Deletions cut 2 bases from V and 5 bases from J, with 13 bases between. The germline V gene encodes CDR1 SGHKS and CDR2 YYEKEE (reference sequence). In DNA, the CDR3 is TGTGCCAGCAGCTTATCTCCCAGCGGGGAGACCCAGTACTTC. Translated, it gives CASSLSPSGETQYF.

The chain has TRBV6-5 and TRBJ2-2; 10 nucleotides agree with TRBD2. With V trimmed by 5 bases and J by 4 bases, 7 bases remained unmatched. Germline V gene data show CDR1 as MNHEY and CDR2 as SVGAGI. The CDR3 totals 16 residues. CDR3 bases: TGTGCCAGCAGTGATACTCTAGCGGGGGCCACCGGGGAGCTGTTTTTT. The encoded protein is CASSDTLAGATGELFF.

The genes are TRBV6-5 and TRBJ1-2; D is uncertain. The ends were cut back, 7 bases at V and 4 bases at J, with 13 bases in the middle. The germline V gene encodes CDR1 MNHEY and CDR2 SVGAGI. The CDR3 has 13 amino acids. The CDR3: CASTTDVVYGYTF. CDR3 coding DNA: TGTGCCAGCACCACCGACGTCGTCTATGGCTACACCTTC.

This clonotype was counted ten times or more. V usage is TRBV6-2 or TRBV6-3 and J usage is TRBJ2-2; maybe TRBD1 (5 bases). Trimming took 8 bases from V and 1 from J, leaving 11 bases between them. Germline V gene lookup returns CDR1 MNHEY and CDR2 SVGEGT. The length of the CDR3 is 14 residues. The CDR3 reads CASEGVGNTGELFF. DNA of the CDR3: TGTGCCAGCGAAGGGGTTGGGAACACCGGGGAGCTGTTTTTT.

CDR3: CASSLSPRTEAFF. In nucleotides, the CDR3 is TGTGCCAGCAGCTTATCCCCGCGGACTGAAGCTTTCTTT. V is TRBV7-3 and J is TRBJ1-1; D uncertain. V was pared by 2 bases and J by 5 bases, with 9 bases between. From germline, CDR1 is SGHTA and CDR2 FQGTGA. The CDR3 is 13 amino acids.

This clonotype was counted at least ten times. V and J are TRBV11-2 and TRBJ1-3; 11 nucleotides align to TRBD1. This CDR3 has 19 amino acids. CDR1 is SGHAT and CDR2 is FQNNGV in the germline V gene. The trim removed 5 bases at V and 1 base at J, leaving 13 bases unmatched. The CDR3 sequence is CASSPPPRTGGKSGNTIYF. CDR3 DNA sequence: TGTGCCAGCAGCCCACCACCCCGGACAGGGGGCAAGTCTGGAAACACCATATATTTT.

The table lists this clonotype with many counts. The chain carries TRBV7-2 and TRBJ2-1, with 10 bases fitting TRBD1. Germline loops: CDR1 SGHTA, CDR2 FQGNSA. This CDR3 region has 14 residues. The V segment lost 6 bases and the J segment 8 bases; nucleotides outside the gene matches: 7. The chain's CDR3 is CASRPGTGDDEQFF. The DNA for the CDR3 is TGTGCCAGCAGACCCGGGACAGGGGATGATGAGCAGTTCTTC. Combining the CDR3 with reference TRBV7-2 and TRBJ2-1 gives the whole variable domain GAGVSQSPSNKVTEKGKDVELRCDPISGHTALYWYRQSLGQGLEFLIYFQGNSAPDKSGLPSDRFSAERTGGSVSTLTIQRTQQEDSAVYLCASRPGTGDDEQFFGPGTRLTVL.